The sequence of this T cell receptor beta chain was determined in a study of cytomegalovirus exposure and HLA in healthy donors. With 6 bases removed from V and 2 bases from J, the gap between germline ends came to 13 bases. Germline lookup yields CDR1 SNHLY and CDR2 FYNNEI. The CDR3 consists of 14 residues. Libraries were prepared by immunoSEQ multiplex PCR; TCRdb keeps only in-frame clonotypes and omits some of them. The profile covers about 330,000 clones, with 75% to 90% appearing a single time and around 0.84% taken by the ten largest. J is TRBJ2-5 and V is TRBV2; D is undetermined. The sample comprised PBMCs. The sequence was obtained from a woman between 18 and 29 years old in good health and CMV-seronegative. The CDR3 is CASSNWRNQETQYF. In DNA form, the CDR3 reads TGTGCCAGCAGCAACTGGAGAAATCAAGAGACCCAGTACTTC.